Listed here are 21 T cell receptor beta chains from one sample, sequenced in a study of cytomegalovirus exposure and HLA in healthy donors (dated by TCRdb to about 2017). Receptor amplification or capture employed the immunoSEQ multiplex PCR assay. For the multiplex PCR, a mixture combining 60 forward primers for TCR Vbeta segments and 13 reverse primers for TCR Jbeta segments was used. As stored in TCRdb, this immuneACCESS dataset retains in-frame rearrangements with V and J assigned. A fraction of the clones does not appear; measured against another copy, unresolved V genes explain less than half of the discrepancy, and the remainder lacks a known reason. Across this sample there are approximately 120,000 clones, with 83% seen only once. The ten largest account for roughly 3.7% of the sample. The specimen was PBMCs. Source of these receptors: a woman aged 40-49 years in good health and CMV-seropositive.

This clone came up once. The chain is built from TRBV7-9 and TRBJ1-1; D gene unclear. This CDR3 is 13 amino acids long. The V gene's germline CDR1 is SEHNR and CDR2 FQNEAQ (reference sequence). Trimming removed 1 base at V and 1 base at J, with 4 bases between. As DNA, the CDR3 is TGTGCCAGCAGCTTAGGGGCGAACACTGAAGCTTTCTTT. This encodes CASSLGANTEAFF.

The chain carries TRBV27 and TRBJ1-2, with 9 bases that match TRBD1. The CDR3 runs to 13 residues. V lost 2 bases and J lost 8; bases outside the gene matches: 3. The V gene's germline CDR1 is MNHEY and CDR2 SMNVEV (reference sequence). The CDR3 loop is CASSLGTGKGYTF. The CDR3 region has the DNA TGTGCCAGCAGTTTAGGGACAGGGAAAGGCTACACCTTC.

CDR3 sequence reads: CASSPGSGAYNEQFF. DNA for the CDR3: TGTGCCAGCAGCCCCGGGAGCGGGGCCTACAATGAGCAGTTCTTC. The chain is built from TRBV7-8 and TRBJ2-1; 7 nucleotides match TRBD2. This CDR3 has 15 residues. After removal of 5 bases from V and 2 bases from J, the junction contained 6 bases not matched to a gene. Germline loops: CDR1 SGHVS, CDR2 FQNEAQ.

V is TRBV4-1 and J is TRBJ2-1; 16 bases agree with TRBD2. The CDR3 covers 19 residues. After removal of 1 base from V and 9 bases from J, the junction contained 12 bases not matched to a gene. Germline V gene sequence: CDR1 MGHRA, CDR2 YSYEKL. The CDR3 region has the DNA TGCGCCAGCAGCCAAGCAATCGGGACTAGCGGGAGGGGCGGGGGTGAGCAGTTCTTC. It encodes CASSQAIGTSGRGGGEQFF.

This sequence joins TRBV6-1 and TRBJ2-3; TRBD1 matches at 10 bases. Trimming at V came to 7 bases and at J to 3 bases, leaving 4 bases not matched to a gene. There are 14 residues in the CDR3. Germline CDR1 is MNHNS and CDR2 is SASEGT. The chain's CDR3 is CASTPGQGTDTQYF. The CDR3 coding sequence is TGTGCCAGCACCCCGGGACAGGGGACAGATACGCAGTATTTT.

This clone occurred a few times. The rearrangement links TRBV5-1 to TRBJ2-7; TRBD2 might be the D (6 bases). The CDR3 runs 14 residues. Germline loops: CDR1 SGHRS, CDR2 YFSETQ. Trimming shortened V by 4 bases and J by 6 bases, and 17 bases separated the two germline ends. The CDR3 here is CASSTSGLGGEQYF. DNA for the CDR3: TGCGCCAGCAGCACCTCGGGCCTCGGGGGCGAGCAGTACTTC. Using reference TRBV5-1 and TRBJ2-7 for the parts outside the CDR3, the full variable domain is KAGVTQTPRYLIKTRGQQVTLSCSPISGHRSVSWYQQTPGQGLQFLFEYFSETQRNKGNFPGRFSGRQFSNSRSEMNVSTLELGDSALYLCASSTSGLGGEQYFGPGTRLTVT.

J is TRBJ1-5 and V is TRBV27; D might be TRBD1 (6 bases). With 6 bases removed from V and 1 base from J, the gap between germline ends came to 10 bases. Looked up from germline, CDR1 is MNHEY and CDR2 is SMNVEV (reference sequence). This CDR3 has 14 amino acids. In nucleotides, the CDR3 is TGTGCCAGCAGAGGCACAGGGAGCAATCAGCCCCAGCATTTT. Translating gives CASRGTGSNQPQHF.

This clone was seen only once. This chain uses TRBV2 with TRBJ2-2, with 11 positions matching TRBD2. From germline, CDR1 is SNHLY and CDR2 FYNNEI. The ends lost 1 base at V and 5 bases at J; junction bases unmatched: 6. CDR3 length: 17 residues. CDR3 protein: CASSEDSGRALTGELFF. The CDR3 nucleotides read TGTGCCAGCAGTGAAGATAGCGGGAGGGCCCTAACCGGGGAGCTGTTTTTT. Variable domain in full (rest from reference TRBV2 and TRBJ2-2): EPEVTQTPSHQVTQMGQEVILRCVPISNHLYFYWYRQILGQKVEFLVSFYNNEISEKSEIFDDQFSVERPDGSNFTLKIRSTKLEDSAMYFCASSEDSGRALTGELFFGEGSRLTVL.

This clone has a handful of counts. The gene calls are TRBV11-2 and TRBJ1-3; D call uncertain. CDR1 SGHAT and CDR2 FQNNGV come from the germline V gene. The V and J ends lost 5 bases and 7 bases respectively, with 12 bases between them. The CDR3 runs to 13 residues. The CDR3 nucleotides read TGTGCCAGCAGCCTAAAACCCCCGAACACCATATATTTT. It codes for CASSLKPPNTIYF. Full variable domain (rest looked up from reference TRBV11-2 and TRBJ1-3): EAGVAQSPRYKIIEKRQSVAFWCNPISGHATLYWYQQILGQGPKLLIQFQNNGVVDDSQLPKDRFSAERLKGVDSTLKIQPAKLEDSAVYLCASSLKPPNTIYFGEGSWLTVV.

The chain employs TRBV9 and TRBJ1-1, with D unclear. Germline CDR1 and CDR2: SGDLS and YYNGEE. Deletions cut 3 bases from V and 3 bases from J, with 9 bases between. CDR3 length: 13 residues. CDR3 amino acids: CASSGRWYTEAFF. CDR3 nucleotides: TGTGCCAGCAGCGGCCGGTGGTACACTGAAGCTTTCTTT.

The chain employs TRBV14 and TRBJ2-7; D ambiguous. Germline loops: CDR1 SGHDN, CDR2 FVKESK. V was pared by 0 bases and J by 3 bases, with 3 bases between. This CDR3 contains 12 residues. CDR3 nucleotides: TGTGCCAGCAGCCAAGACCACTACGAGCAGTACTTC. Translation: CASSQDHYEQYF.

This sequence joins TRBV5-1 and TRBJ2-5, with TRBD2 matching over 7 bases. The CDR3 covers 15 residues. V gave up 0 bases and J gave up 3 bases; unmatched junction bases: 5. CDR1 is SGHRS and CDR2 is YFSETQ in the germline V gene. The CDR3 nucleotides read TGCGCCAGCAGCTTGGAATTTGCGGGAGAAGAGACCCAGTACTTC. It codes for CASSLEFAGEETQYF.

This clone was detected only a few times. This chain links TRBV6-1 with TRBJ2-2; maybe TRBD1 (5 bases). This CDR3 spans 14 amino acids. Germline V gives CDR1 MNHNS, CDR2 SASEGT. With 4 bases removed from V and 9 bases from J, the gap between germline ends came to 15 bases. The CDR3 is CASSGYQGVRELFF. As DNA, the CDR3 is TGTGCCAGCAGTGGTTACCAGGGTGTCCGGGAGCTGTTTTTT.

This chain links TRBV5-3 with TRBJ2-7; maybe TRBD2 (6 bases). TRBV5-3 is an ORF, and what it does is uncertain. CDR3 length: 17 residues. The CDR3 spells CASPGGPSAACSYEQYF. The CDR3 nucleotides read TGTGCTTCTCCCGGAGGGCCGAGTGCCGCTTGCTCCTACGAGCAGTACTTC.

This chain joins TRBV11-2 and TRBJ2-3; 9 bases fit TRBD2. The CDR3 extends over 15 amino acids. CDR1 and CDR2 from the germline V gene are SGHAT and FQNNGV. Trimming at V came to 5 bases and at J to 4 bases, leaving 7 bases not matched to a gene. CDR3 in DNA: TGTGCCAGCAGCCAAACGTCTAGCGGGGCAGATACGCAGTATTTT. It encodes CASSQTSSGADTQYF.

The V gene is TRBV2, the J gene TRBJ1-2, with D possibly TRBD1 on 6 matching bases. V was pared by 7 bases and J by 2 bases, with 14 bases between. The CDR3 consists of 14 residues. CDR1 and CDR2 (germline): SNHLY, FYNNEI. The CDR3 protein is CASNREPLNYGYTF. The CDR3 DNA reads TGTGCCAGCAACAGGGAACCCCTAAACTATGGCTACACCTTC.

This clone was observed a single time. This rearrangement joins TRBV18 to TRBJ2-7, with TRBD2 matching over 13 bases. This CDR3 has 15 amino acids. In germline, CDR1 is KGHSH, CDR2 LQKENI. V shed 2 bases, J shed 4 bases, and the junction held 2 bases outside the gene matches. In DNA, the CDR3 is TGTGCCAGCTCACCAGGGACTAGCGGGAAATACGAGCAGTACTTC. Its translation: CASSPGTSGKYEQYF.

V usage is TRBV7-8 and J usage is TRBJ2-5, with unresolved D. CDR3 length: 16 amino acids. The ends were cut back, 5 bases at V and 0 bases at J, with 16 bases in the middle. CDR1 and CDR2 from the germline V gene are SGHVS and FQNEAQ. The CDR3 is CASSVGAQVYQETQYF. The CDR3, as DNA: TGTGCCAGCAGCGTAGGAGCTCAGGTTTACCAAGAGACCCAGTACTTC. The full variable domain, in which reference TRBV7-8 and TRBJ2-5 provide the parts outside the CDR3, is GAGVSQSPRYKVAKRGQDVALRCDPISGHVSLFWYQQALGQGPEFLTYFQNEAQLDKSGLPSDRFFAERPEGSVSTLKIQRTQQEDSAVYLCASSVGAQVYQETQYFGPGTRLLVL.

This sequence joins TRBV28 and TRBJ2-7; TRBD1 aligns across 8 bases. This CDR3 has 14 amino acids. Germline V gene sequence: CDR1 MDHEN, CDR2 SYDVKM. V was pared by 7 bases and J by 6 bases, with 11 bases of the junction left unmatched. Here the CDR3 DNA reads TGTGCCAGCACCCCCAGACAGGGGAGTCTCGAGCAGTACTTC. As protein: CASTPRQGSLEQYF.

The CDR3 DNA is TGTGCCAGCAGCGTACGAGTTAATACCTACAATGAGCAGTTCTTC. Protein sequence: CASSVRVNTYNEQFF. This chain links TRBV9 with TRBJ2-1; D is undetermined. Germline V lookup: CDR1 SGDLS, CDR2 YYNGEE. This CDR3 is built from 15 residues. V shed 1 base and J shed 2 bases, with 10 bases lying between them.

J is TRBJ1-3 and V is TRBV30, with 7 bases that match TRBD1. V trimming: 3 bases; J trimming: 0 bases; junction bases outside the gene matches: 11. This CDR3 is 17 amino acids long. The germline CDR1 and CDR2 sequences are GTSNPN and SVGIG (reference sequence). Here the CDR3 DNA reads TGTGCCTGGAGCAGAACCTCGGGACAGCACTCTGGAAACACCATATATTTT. The encoded protein is CAWSRTSGQHSGNTIYF.